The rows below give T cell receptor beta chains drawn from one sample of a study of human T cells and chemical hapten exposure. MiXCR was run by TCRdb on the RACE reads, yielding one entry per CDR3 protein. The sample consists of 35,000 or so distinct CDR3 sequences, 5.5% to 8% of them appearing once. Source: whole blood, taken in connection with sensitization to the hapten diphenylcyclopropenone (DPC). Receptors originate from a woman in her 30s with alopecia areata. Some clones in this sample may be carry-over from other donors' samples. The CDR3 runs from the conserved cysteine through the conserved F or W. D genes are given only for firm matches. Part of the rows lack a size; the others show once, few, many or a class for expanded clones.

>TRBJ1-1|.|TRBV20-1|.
CSARDLRGPGTEAFF
TGCAGTGCTAGAGATCTTCGGGGGCCAGGAACTGAAGCTTTCTTT
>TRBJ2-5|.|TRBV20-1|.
CSAGAAGASGETQYF
TGCAGTGCTGGGGCGGCAGGGGCCTCCGGGGAGACCCAGTACTTC
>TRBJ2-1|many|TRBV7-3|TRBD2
CASSSGAYNEQFF
TGTGCCAGCTCGAGCGGGGCCTACAATGAGCAGTTCTTC
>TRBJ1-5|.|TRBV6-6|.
CASSPVPLPQHF
TGTGCCAGCAGCCCCGTCCCGCTGCCCCAGCATTTT
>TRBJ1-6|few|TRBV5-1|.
CASSLGQYNSPLHF
TGCGCCAGCAGCTTGGGACAATATAATTCACCCCTCCACTTT
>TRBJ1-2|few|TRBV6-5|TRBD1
CASSYSMVRDRGINYGYTF
TGTGCCAGCAGTTACTCGATGGTGCGGGACAGGGGTATTAACTATGGCTACACCTTC
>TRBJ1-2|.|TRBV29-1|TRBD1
CSAGPGTGGGGYTF
TGCAGCGCAGGTCCCGGGACAGGGGGCGGCGGCTACACCTTC
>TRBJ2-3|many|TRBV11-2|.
CASSREALSDTQYF
TGTGCCAGCAGCCGAGAAGCTTTGTCAGATACGCAGTATTTT
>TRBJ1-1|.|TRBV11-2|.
CASRVHGTEAFF
TGTGCCAGCAGGGTTCACGGCACTGAAGCTTTCTTT
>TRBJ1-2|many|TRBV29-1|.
CSVYPQGSGYTF
TGCAGCGTCTACCCACAGGGTTCCGGCTACACCTTC
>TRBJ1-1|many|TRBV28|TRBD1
CASSSADRGFMNTEAFF
TGTGCCAGCAGCTCGGCCGACAGGGGGTTTATGAACACTGAAGCTTTCTTT
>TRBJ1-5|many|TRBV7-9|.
CASSPVGGSNQPQHF
TGTGCCAGCAGCCCCGTTGGGGGTAGCAATCAGCCCCAGCATTTT
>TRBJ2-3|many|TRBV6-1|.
CASREFNSYRTDTQYF
TGTGCCAGCCGCGAATTTAACAGCTATCGCACAGATACGCAGTATTTT
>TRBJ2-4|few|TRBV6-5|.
CASKERGAKNIQYF
TGTGCCAGCAAGGAGAGGGGAGCCAAAAACATTCAGTACTTC
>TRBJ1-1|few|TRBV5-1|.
CASSLIEGEAFF
TGCGCCAGCAGCTTGATCGAGGGTGAAGCTTTCTTT
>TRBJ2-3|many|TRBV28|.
CASKETDTQYF
TGTGCCAGCAAGGAGACAGATACGCAGTATTTT
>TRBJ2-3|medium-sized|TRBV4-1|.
CASSQSLIDTDTQYF
TGCGCCAGCAGCCAAAGCCTAATCGACACAGATACGCAGTATTTT
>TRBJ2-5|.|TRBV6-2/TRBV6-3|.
CASTQGDYQETQYF
TGTGCCAGCACCCAGGGGGACTACCAAGAGACCCAGTACTTC
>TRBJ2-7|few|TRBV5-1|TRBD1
CASSLETGDSYEQYF
TGCGCCAGCAGCTTGGAGACAGGGGACTCCTACGAGCAGTACTTC
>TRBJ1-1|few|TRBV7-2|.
CASSLSGFFEAFF
TGTGCCAGCAGCTTGTCAGGTTTTTTTGAAGCTTTCTTT
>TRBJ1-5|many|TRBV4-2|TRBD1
CASSQVKTGGNQPQHF
TGTGCCAGCAGCCAAGTCAAGACAGGGGGCAATCAGCCCCAGCATTTT
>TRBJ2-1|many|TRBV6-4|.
CASSVGFESYNEQFF
TGTGCCAGCAGTGTAGGGTTCGAGTCCTACAATGAGCAGTTCTTC
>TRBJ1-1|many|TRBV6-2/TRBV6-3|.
CASRNTEAFF
TGTGCCAGCAGGAACACTGAAGCTTTCTTT
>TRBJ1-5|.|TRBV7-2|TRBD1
CASSSGGGGNQPQHF
TGTGCCAGCAGCTCAGGGGGTGGGGGCAATCAGCCCCAGCATTTT
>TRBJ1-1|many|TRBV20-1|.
CSAPDRNIEAFF
TGCAGTGCCCCGGACAGAAATATTGAAGCTTTCTTT
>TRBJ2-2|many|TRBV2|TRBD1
CASSGGQGLLGGGELFF
TGTGCCAGCAGTGGAGGACAGGGGCTCCTTGGTGGCGGGGAGCTGTTTTTT
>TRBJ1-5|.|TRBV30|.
CAWSSGPLPQPQHF
TGTGCCTGGAGCTCGGGACCCCTACCTCAGCCCCAGCATTTT
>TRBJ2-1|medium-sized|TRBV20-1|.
CSAPAKIDEQFF
TGCAGTGCCCCGGCAAAGATCGATGAGCAGTTCTTC